This T cell receptor (beta chain) is drawn from a study of blood T cell repertoires in COVID-19. Turning to the study itself: Samples taken during acute and convalescent COVID-19 were collected in the United States, Italy and Spain.

The CDR3 has 13 amino acids. From germline, CDR1 is DFQATT and CDR2 SNEGSKA (reference sequence). Trimming pared 3 bases from V and 3 bases from J, leaving 11 bases between. Everyone who took part was roughly 18 to 89 years old, and they came from some 23 US areas. In the authors' workflow: Using reference gene primer amplification, nucleated cell counts were estimated. Measured with immunoSEQ multiplex PCR; TCRdb has only the in-frame clones, and not every one. That table is the source of V, J and clone size, and D and trimming were worked out from the DNA. The top ten clones hold around 3.8% of a sample with 200,000 to 250,000 clones, 70% to 90% of them seen once.

The specimen was PBMCs or T cells enriched from blood (not recorded which). The chain couples TRBV20-1 to TRBJ1-1, with D possibly TRBD1 on 6 matching bases. The sequence was collected from a woman aged 40 to 50 with acute COVID-19. The CDR3 sequence: CSASRGSDTEAFF. For the CDR3, the DNA is TGCAGTGCTAGTAGGGGGTCGGACACTGAAGCTTTCTTT.